The present entry profiles one T cell receptor beta chain with its context. Its antigen is not identified. The data were obtained in a study of T cell responses to AZD1222 COVID-19 vaccine. The CDR3 sequence is 13 residues long. The germline gives CDR1 MNHEY, CDR2 SVGAGI. The J segment lost 7 bases and the V segment lost 11 bases, leaving 7 bases of the junction unmatched. Only in-frame clones appear in the TCRdb table, and some are missing; sequencing was by immunoSEQ multiplex PCR. This table has about 120,000 clones, roughly nine tenths appearing once. Study-wide results and limits: Among spike-specific TCRs, nearly half reportedly target unmutated variant regions.

The chain recombines TRBV6-5 with TRBJ1-6, with 8 positions matching TRBD1. This TCR came from an adult who received the AZD1222 COVID-19 vaccine. Sequencing used peripheral blood, obtained 28 days after the second AZD1222 dose. The CDR3 reads CASQDRDNSPLHF. The CDR3, as DNA: TGTGCCTCCCAGGACAGGGACAATTCACCCCTCCACTTT.